This T cell receptor beta chain was profiled in a study of T-cell memory formation after mild COVID-19. The CDR3 consists of 13 residues. V was cut by 6 bases and J by 3 bases, with 11 bases left in between. There are a few counts of this clonotype. Each CDR3 protein is one row after TCRdb ran MiXCR on the 5' RACE reads. This sample has around 200,000 distinct CDR3 sequences, with about 10% found just once. The source of this sequence is a young man who had mild COVID-19 (a few samples of this study predate the infection). Cell type and time point are not known. V is TRBV12-3 or TRBV12-4 and J is TRBJ1-1; D gene ambiguous. What was sequenced was PBMCs or a T cell subset sorted from them (not recorded which). For the CDR3, the DNA is TGTGCCAGCAGAACCGATCGGTACACTGAAGCTTTCTTT. Protein: CASRTDRYTEAFF.